These 16 T cell receptor beta chains came from one sample sequenced in a study of tumor-infiltrating lymphocytes in primary liver carcinoma. With a constant-region primer, TCR beta cDNA was made from 450 to 650 ng of total RNA. For TCR beta, libraries were produced by three nested multiplex PCR rounds using slightly modified ARM-PCR. Investigators reported that the first two PCR rounds, at 9 to 11 cycles each, used TRBV1-TRBV30 forward primers with a C-beta reverse primer. TCRdb itself ran the multiplex PCR reads through MiXCR, one entry per CDR3 protein. The sample contains some 320,000 distinct CDR3 sequences, 65% of which appear only once. Germline DNA was extracted too, while blood RNA derived from unsorted whole blood. The sample taken for sequencing was peripheral blood. The receptor source for this set is a man aged 40-55 years with primary liver carcinoma and hepatitis B virus infection.

The genes are TRBV6-6 and TRBJ2-1; D not certain. This CDR3 has 15 residues. Germline V gene sequence: CDR1 MNHNY, CDR2 SVGAGI (reference sequence). V dropped 10 bases and J dropped 4 bases, with 20 bases sitting between them. The CDR3 coding sequence is TGTGCCACCTGCTACCCAGGAGACGGGTACAATGAGCAGTTCTTC. As protein: CATCYPGDGYNEQFF.

In its sample, this clonotype was seen a few times. This rearrangement joins TRBV12-3 or TRBV12-4 to TRBJ2-3; D is perhaps TRBD1 (6 bases). V dropped 6 bases and J dropped 4 bases, with 17 bases sitting between them. The CDR3 consists of 15 residues. CDR3 sequence (DNA): TGTGCCAGCAGGGGCCAAACAGGGATACCAGATACGCAGTATTTT. This encodes CASRGQTGIPDTQYF.

This clonotype was observed many times. This chain uses TRBV12-3 or TRBV12-4 with TRBJ2-2; 9 nucleotides line up with TRBD1. The CDR3 has 15 residues. The J segment lost 6 bases and the V segment lost 6 bases, leaving 8 bases of the junction unmatched. CDR3 coding DNA: TGTGCCAGCAGCACCCGGACAGGGGCGCCCGGGGAGCTGTTTTTT. It translates to CASSTRTGAPGELFF.

This clonotype has only one observation. A much larger clone differs by one base, so this may be a read error. V is TRBV6-2 or TRBV6-3 and J is TRBJ2-2; maybe TRBD1 (7 bases). Germline-derived CDR1 and CDR2 are MNHEY and SVGEGT. The length of the CDR3 is 15 residues. The CDR3 region is CGSRRDSRNTGELFF. CDR3 nucleotides: TGTGGCAGCAGGCGGGACAGCCGAAACACCGGGGAGCTGTTTTTT.

Concerning this clonotype: This may come from a read error, since a much larger clone is one base off. This sequence joins TRBV12-3 or TRBV12-4 and TRBJ1-4; D uncertain. The CDR3 length is 14 residues. The CDR3 region is CASSLVPMGEKLVF. In DNA form, the CDR3 reads TGTGCCAGCAGTTTAGTTCCGATGGGCGAAAAACTGGTTTTT.

Regarding this clonotype: A much larger clone lies one base from this, so it may be a read error. This sequence joins TRBV6-2 or TRBV6-3 and TRBJ2-5; TRBD2 agrees at 7 bases. The germline V gene encodes CDR1 MNHEY and CDR2 SVGEGT. There are 11 residues in the CDR3. In DNA, the CDR3 is TGTGTCAGCAAACTAGCGGAGACCCAGTACTTC. It yields the protein CVSKLAETQYF.

About this clonotype: The junction does not match germline at one end; this may be a read error. V and J are TRBV11-3 and TRBJ2-3; the D call may be TRBD1 or TRBD2 (5 bases each). CDR3 size: 14 residues. Per germline, CDR1 SGHNT and CDR2 YENEEA. CDR3 region: CVSSPRDGSYEQYF. The CDR3 DNA follows: TGTGTCAGCAGCCCACGGGACGGCTCCTACGAGCAGTACTTT. Filled out from reference TRBV11-3 and TRBJ2-3, the complete variable domain reads EAGVVQSPRYKIIEKKQPVAFWCNPISGHNTLYWYLQNLGQGPELLIRYENEEAVDDSQLPKDRFSAERLKGVDSTLKIQPAELGDSAVYLCVSSPRDGSYEQYFGPGTRLTVL.

Concerning this clonotype: This may arise from a read error, as a much more abundant clone is one base away. The CDR3: CASSAQNSGNTIYF. DNA for the CDR3: TGTGCCAGCAGTGCACAGAACTCTGGAAACACCATATATTTT. The chain is built from TRBV6-5 and TRBJ1-3; D not resolved. Trimming shortened V by 5 bases and J by 0 bases, and 8 bases separated the two germline ends. This CDR3 is built from 14 residues. Germline CDR1 and CDR2: MNHEY and SVGAGI.

The table lists this clonotype with many counts. V and J are TRBV6-5 and TRBJ1-3; no clear D. The germline CDR1 and CDR2 sequences are MNHEY and SVGAGI. This CDR3 contains 12 residues. V gave up 8 bases and J gave up 0 bases, with 5 bases separating them. The CDR3 reads CASVSSGNTIYF. The CDR3, as DNA: TGTGCCAGCGTTAGCTCTGGAAACACCATATATTTT.

V and J are TRBV6-2 or TRBV6-3 and TRBJ2-7; tentatively, D is TRBD2 (5 bases). The germline V and J ends were trimmed by 6 bases and 0 bases, with 15 bases remaining between them. Germline assignment: CDR1 MNHEY and CDR2 SVGEGT. CDR3 size: 15 residues. The CDR3 is CASRLVGVVSYEQYF. The CDR3 bases are TGTGCCAGCAGGCTAGTGGGAGTGGTCTCCTACGAGCAGTACTTC.

Notes on this clonotype: One end of the junction is discordant with germline, which a read error may explain. This rearrangement joins TRBV5-5 to TRBJ2-3; 8 bases align to TRBD2. This CDR3 has 15 residues. Germline V lookup: CDR1 SGHKS, CDR2 YYEKEE (reference sequence). The CDR3 is CASSLGSGRTDRQYF. As DNA, the CDR3 is TGTGCCAGCAGCTTGGGAAGCGGGAGAACAGATAGGCAGTATTTT.

This clonotype was seen a single time. A read error may produce the germline difference seen at one junction end. The J gene is TRBJ2-7, the V gene TRBV5-4; D unresolved. The germline CDR1 and CDR2 sequences are SGHNT and YYREEE (reference sequence). The CDR3 is made up of 12 amino acids. The CDR3 DNA reads as TGTGCCAGCAGCCTGTCTGGCCGCGAGCAGTATTTC. This translates into CASSLSGREQYF.

The chain carries TRBV5-1 and TRBJ2-7; no clear D. This CDR3 region has 14 residues. Trimming left V 4 bases short and J 4 bases short, with 15 bases between. CDR1 and CDR2 from the germline V gene are SGHRS and YFSETQ. CDR3 DNA: TGCGCCAGCAGCATGGCCTTTGGGTATTACGAGCAGTACTTC. Its protein is CASSMAFGYYEQYF.

A note on this clonotype: Since the CDR3 does not end with the conserved phenylalanine or tryptophan, this likely comes from a read error. The chain has TRBV6-6 and TRBJ2-7, with 11 bases aligning to TRBD2. Germline assignment: CDR1 MNHNY and CDR2 SVGAGI (reference sequence). The CDR3 contains 16 residues. The CDR3 spells CVSTPLLAGGRNEQYL. The CDR3 DNA reads as TGTGTCAGCACCCCACTCTTAGCGGGAGGGAGAAACGAGCAGTACCTC.

For this clonotype: A read error may account for a junction end that differs from germline. The V and J genes are TRBV10-3 and TRBJ1-1; 11 nucleotides line up with TRBD1. The CDR3 sequence is 14 residues long. Germline lookup yields CDR1 ENHRY and CDR2 SYGVKD. The CDR3 DNA is TGTGTCATCAGTGATTGGACAGGGGGCGCGTGGGCTTTCTTT. Translating it yields CVISDWTGGAWAFF.

This clonotype was observed at least ten times. The chain uses TRBV6-2 or TRBV6-3 and TRBJ1-1, with no clear D. V shed 2 bases and J shed 4 bases, with 11 bases lying between them. The CDR3 runs 14 residues. Germline V gives CDR1 MNHEY, CDR2 SVGEGT. The CDR3 spells CASSYRGRGTEAFF. DNA for the CDR3: TGTGCCAGCAGTTACCGTGGCCGGGGCACTGAAGCTTTCTTT.